This T cell receptor beta chain originates from a study of T cells in Graves' hyperthyroidism and ophthalmopathy. Uncontrolled infection, other autoimmune disease, pregnancy or lactation excluded patients. It was RNA transcripts that yielded the amplified TCR beta CDR3 regions. Carried out on the TCR CDR3, a first-round RT-PCR used the HTBI primer set. TCRdb reanalysed the multiplex PCR reads using MiXCR and keeps one entry per CDR3 protein. The sample holds roughly 500,000 distinct CDR3 sequences, 46% seen once. The sequence was collected from an adult woman with Graves' disease, either hyperthyroidism or ophthalmopathy (not recorded which). The sample was peripheral blood or thyroid tissue (not recorded which).

CDR3 region: CASRLVANQETQYF. As DNA, the CDR3 is TGTGCCAGCAGGCTCGTAGCGAACCAAGAGACCCAGTACTTC. The chain combines TRBV7-8 with TRBJ2-5; D possibly corresponds to TRBD2 (5 bases). Trimming shortened V by 6 bases and J by 0 bases, and 11 bases separated the two germline ends. CDR3 length equals 14 residues. Per the germline V gene, CDR1 is SGHVS and CDR2 is FQNEAQ. The full variable domain, completed using reference TRBV7-8 and TRBJ2-5, is GAGVSQSPRYKVAKRGQDVALRCDPISGHVSLFWYQQALGQGPEFLTYFQNEAQLDKSGLPSDRFFAERPEGSVSTLKIQRTQQEDSAVYLCASRLVANQETQYFGPGTRLLVL.